Presented here are 22 T cell receptor beta chains from one specimen sequenced in a study of T cell repertoires in cytomegalovirus infection. These receptors' targets are unknown. MiXCR was run by TCRdb on the reads, yielding one entry per CDR3 protein. The data contain about 920,000 distinct CDR3 sequences, roughly 31% of them seen just once; the ten biggest clones take up roughly 13%. Specimen: cultured CD8+ T cells from PBMCs, collected from culture after CMV antigen stimulation. The source is a human donor in good health (CMV status not recorded). Some clones in this sample may be carry-over from other donors' samples.

The V call is TRBV15, the J call TRBJ2-3; TRBD2 aligns across 9 bases. The germline V gene has CDR1 LNHNV and CDR2 YYDKDF (reference sequence). V lost 5 bases and J lost 5; bases outside the gene matches: 14. This CDR3 comprises 17 residues. In DNA, the CDR3 is TGTGCCACCAGCCCAAATGCGAGGGCTAGCGGGGAAGATACGCAGTATTTT. Translating it yields CATSPNARASGEDTQYF.

The chain carries TRBV4-1 and TRBJ1-2, with D unresolved. This CDR3 region has 14 residues. Germline values: CDR1 MGHRA, CDR2 YSYEKL. With 0 bases removed from V and 2 bases from J, the gap between germline ends came to 7 bases. The CDR3 DNA reads TGCGCCAGCAGCCAAGATTGGGAGAACTATGGCTACACCTTC. Encoded protein: CASSQDWENYGYTF.

Concerning this clonotype itself: One end of the junction is discordant with germline, which a read error may explain. The gene calls are TRBV27 and TRBJ2-3; D is ambiguous. The CDR3 extends over 13 amino acids. CDR1 MNHEY and CDR2 SMNVEV come from the germline V gene (reference sequence). The CDR3 coding sequence is TGTGTCAGCAGTACCGGTTGGGCGGATACGCAGTATTTT. Protein product: CVSSTGWADTQYF.

V usage is TRBV27 and J usage is TRBJ1-1, with TRBD1 as a possible D gene (5 bases). Per the germline V gene, CDR1 is MNHEY and CDR2 is SMNVEV (reference sequence). V was pared by 8 bases and J by 1 base, with 11 bases between. The CDR3 loop spans 13 amino acids. CDR3 residues: CASGTTGNTEAFF. DNA for the CDR3: TGTGCCAGCGGAACTACAGGGAACACTGAAGCTTTCTTT.

V and J are TRBV12-3 or TRBV12-4 and TRBJ2-7; no definite D call. V lost 2 bases and J lost 0, with 14 bases in between. The CDR3 is 16 amino acids. The DNA of the CDR3 is TGTGCCAGCAGTTTAAGTAAGGGCATGGGCTCCTACGAGCAGTACTTC. As protein: CASSLSKGMGSYEQYF.

The rearrangement links TRBV12-3 or TRBV12-4 to TRBJ2-5, with 10 positions matching TRBD2. CDR3 length: 15 residues. The V segment lost 6 bases and the J segment 3 bases; nucleotides outside the gene matches: 7. CDR3 nucleotides: TGTGCCAGCAGCATGCTGCTAGCGGGGGAAGAGACCCAGTACTTC. It specifies CASSMLLAGEETQYF.

This sequence joins TRBV29-1 and TRBJ2-1, with D unresolved. The germline V gene encodes CDR1 SQVTM and CDR2 ANQGSEA. The CDR3 has 10 amino acids. V was pared by 4 bases and J by 8 bases, with 6 bases between. The CDR3 DNA reads as TGCAGCGTTGCGGAGTATGAGCAGTTCTTC. Amino acid sequence: CSVAEYEQFF.

The chain links TRBV7-6 to TRBJ1-5, with unresolved D. V lost 2 bases, J lost 9 bases, and 11 bases lay in between. The CDR3 totals 13 residues. Germline CDR1 reads SGHVS; CDR2 reads FNYEAQ. CDR3 residues: CASSLSGEWPQHF. In nucleotides, the CDR3 is TGTGCCAGCAGCTTATCAGGCGAATGGCCCCAGCATTTT.

The rearrangement uses TRBV7-6 and TRBJ2-3; D may be TRBD1 or TRBD2 (5 bases each). Trimming cost V 5 bases and J 6 bases, with 15 bases left between them. In germline, CDR1 is SGHVS, CDR2 FNYEAQ. The CDR3 consists of 14 residues. CDR3 amino acids: CASSPRDLGDTQYF. The DNA for the CDR3 is TGTGCCAGCAGCCCCCGGGACCTAGGGGATACGCAGTATTTT.

This clonotype turned up a few times. The CDR3 coding sequence is TGTGCCAGCAGCTCAACGGACAGTAGGAACACCGGGGAGCTGTTTTTT. Its protein is CASSSTDSRNTGELFF. The chain is built from TRBV5-4 and TRBJ2-2; TRBD1 might be the D (6 bases). Trimming left V 3 bases short and J 1 base short, with 13 bases between. Germline CDR1 SGHNT, CDR2 YYREEE (reference sequence). The CDR3 loop spans 16 amino acids.

V is TRBV5-1 and J is TRBJ1-1, with TRBD1 matching 7 bases. Germline CDR1 SGHRS, CDR2 YFSETQ. The CDR3 is 18 amino acids. Trimming took 0 bases from V and 0 from J; bases not matched to a gene: 11. This chain's CDR3 is CASSLGTGIFDVNTEAFF. As DNA, the CDR3 is TGCGCCAGCAGCTTGGGGACAGGAATCTTCGACGTGAACACTGAAGCTTTCTTT.

This chain uses TRBV6-5 with TRBJ2-1; D may be TRBD1 or TRBD2 (6 bases each). This CDR3 has 14 residues. V was trimmed by 2 bases and J by 6 bases, leaving 11 bases between them. Germline CDR1 reads MNHEY; CDR2 reads SVGAGI. The CDR3 loop is CASSYRGAPNEQFF. The CDR3 nucleotides are TGTGCCAGCAGTTACAGGGGGGCACCCAATGAGCAGTTCTTC.

This clonotype was found a few times. The chain recombines TRBV6-1 with TRBJ2-3, with 7 bases fitting TRBD2. The germline V gene has CDR1 MNHNS and CDR2 SASEGT. This CDR3 is 15 amino acids long. J gave up 3 bases and V 1 base, and 4 bases lay outside the gene matches. The DNA for the CDR3 is TGTGCCAGCAGTGAAGGGGAGCGGGGAACAGATACGCAGTATTTT. It encodes CASSEGERGTDTQYF.

The chain is built from TRBV6-6 and TRBJ1-1; weak D call: TRBD1 (5 bases). CDR1 and CDR2 (germline): MNHNY, SVGAGI (reference sequence). The CDR3 spans 15 residues. V was trimmed by 7 bases and J by 1 base, leaving 16 bases between them. The CDR3 spells CASNTLSQGNTEAFF. CDR3 bases: TGTGCCAGCAATACACTTTCTCAGGGGAACACTGAAGCTTTCTTT.

The CDR3, as DNA: TGTGCCAGCTCACCAAGAAAGGACAGGGACTATCAGCCCCAGCATTTT. It specifies CASSPRKDRDYQPQHF. The rearrangement uses TRBV18 and TRBJ1-5; 8 bases map to TRBD1. The germline CDR1 and CDR2 sequences are KGHSH and LQKENI. CDR3 size: 16 residues. The V gene end was trimmed by 2 bases and the J gene end by 5 bases; junction bases not matched to a gene: 8.

Regarding this clonotype: A read error may be the cause here, since a much bigger clone is one base away. V and J are TRBV4-1 and TRBJ2-1; D might be TRBD2 (5 bases). In germline, CDR1 is MGHRA, CDR2 YSYEKL. This CDR3 is built from 15 residues. The V gene lost 8 bases and the J gene lost 3 bases, with 17 bases spanning the gap. CDR3 protein: CASCLRVSNYNEQFF. CDR3 coding DNA: TGCGCCAGCTGCCTGCGGGTGAGTAACTACAATGAGCAGTTCTTC.

The chain uses TRBV9 and TRBJ1-3; 7 bases agree with TRBD1. This CDR3 is built from 16 residues. Germline CDR1 reads SGDLS; CDR2 reads YYNGEE. Unmatched junction bases numbered 3, after V lost 0 bases and J lost 0 bases. The CDR3 coding sequence is TGTGCCAGCAGCGTAGCGAGGGGGCCCTCTGGAAACACCATATATTTT. It specifies CASSVARGPSGNTIYF.

This clonotype has a count of ten or more. The chain has TRBV7-8 and TRBJ1-1, with D hard to call. This CDR3 has 11 residues. V gave up 0 bases and J gave up 11 bases, with 7 bases separating them. CDR1 and CDR2 from the germline V gene are SGHVS and FQNEAQ. This CDR3 reads CASSLAEGAFF. The CDR3 region has the DNA TGTGCCAGCAGCTTAGCGGAGGGTGCTTTCTTT.

This clonotype occurred many times. V and J are TRBV5-5 and TRBJ2-6; no reliable D call. Germline V CDR1 and CDR2: SGHKS, YYEKEE (reference sequence). The V end lost 1 base, the J end lost 0 bases, and 5 bases lay between the germline ends. This CDR3 is built from 15 residues. The CDR3 region has the DNA TGTGCCAGCAGCTTGTGGGTCTCTGGGGCCAACGTCCTGACTTTC. Translated, it gives CASSLWVSGANVLTF.

This clonotype occurred once. A much larger clone lies one base from this, so it may be a read error. This chain links TRBV7-2 with TRBJ1-2, with D perhaps TRBD1 (5 bases). The CDR3 length is 14 residues. Looked up from germline, CDR1 is SGHTA and CDR2 is FQGNSA. The CDR3 DNA sequence: TGTGCCAGCGGCTTAGTTCCAGGGAGAAATGGCTACACCTTC. Its translation is CASGLVPGRNGYTF.

The rearrangement links TRBV5-4 to TRBJ2-1; TRBD1 matches at 10 bases. The CDR3 loop spans 15 amino acids. CDR1 is SGHNT and CDR2 is YYREEE in the germline V gene (reference sequence). The V gene end was trimmed by 6 bases and the J gene end by 6 bases; junction bases not matched to a gene: 9. CDR3 protein: CASTPGQGLSNEQFF. The CDR3 DNA reads as TGTGCCAGCACCCCGGGACAGGGGCTGTCCAATGAGCAGTTCTTC.

The chain recombines TRBV2 with TRBJ2-2, with D possibly being TRBD2 (5 bases). Trimming took 7 bases from V and 6 from J, leaving 15 bases between them. CDR3 size: 14 residues. The germline V gene has CDR1 SNHLY and CDR2 FYNNEI. The CDR3 DNA sequence: TGTGCCAGCATTCGATCGGGAAGGGCCGGGGAGCTGTTTTTT. The encoded protein is CASIRSGRAGELFF.